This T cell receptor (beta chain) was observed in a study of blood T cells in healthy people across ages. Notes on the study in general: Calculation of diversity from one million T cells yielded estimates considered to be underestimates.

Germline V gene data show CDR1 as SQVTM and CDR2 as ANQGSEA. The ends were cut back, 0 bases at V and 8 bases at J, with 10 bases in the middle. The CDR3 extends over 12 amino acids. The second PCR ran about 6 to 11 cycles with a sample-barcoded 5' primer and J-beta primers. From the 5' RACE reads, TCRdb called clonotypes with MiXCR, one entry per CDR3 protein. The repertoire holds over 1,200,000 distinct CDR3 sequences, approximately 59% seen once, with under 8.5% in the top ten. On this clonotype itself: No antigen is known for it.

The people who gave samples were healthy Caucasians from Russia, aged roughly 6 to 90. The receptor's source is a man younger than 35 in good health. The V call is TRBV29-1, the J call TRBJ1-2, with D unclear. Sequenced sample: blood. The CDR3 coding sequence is TGCAGCGTTGAAGACTCCGTAAAAGGCTACACCTTC. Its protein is CSVEDSVKGYTF. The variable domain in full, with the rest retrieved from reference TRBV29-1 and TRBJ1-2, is SAVISQKPSRDICQRGTSLTIQCQVDSQVTMMFWYRQQPGQSLTLIATANQGSEATYESGFVIDKFPISRPNLTFSTLTVSNMSPEDSSIYLCSVEDSVKGYTFGSGTRLTVV.